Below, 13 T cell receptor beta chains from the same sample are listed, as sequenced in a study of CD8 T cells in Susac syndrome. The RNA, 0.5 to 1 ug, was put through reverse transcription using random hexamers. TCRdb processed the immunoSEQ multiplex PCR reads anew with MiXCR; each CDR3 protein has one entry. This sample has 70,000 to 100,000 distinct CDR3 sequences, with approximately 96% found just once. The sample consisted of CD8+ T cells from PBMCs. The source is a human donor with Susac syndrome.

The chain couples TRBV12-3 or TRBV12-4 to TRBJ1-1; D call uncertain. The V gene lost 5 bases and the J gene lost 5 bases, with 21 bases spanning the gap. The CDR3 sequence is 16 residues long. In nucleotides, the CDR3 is TGTGCCAGCAGTCCGCGACTGGGAAGCGAAGAGACTGAAGCTTTCTTT. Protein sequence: CASSPRLGSEETEAFF.

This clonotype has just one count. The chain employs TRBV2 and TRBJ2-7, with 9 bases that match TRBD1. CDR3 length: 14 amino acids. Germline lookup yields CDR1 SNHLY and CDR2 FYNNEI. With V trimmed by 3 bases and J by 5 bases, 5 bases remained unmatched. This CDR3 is CASSDGTGNDEQYF. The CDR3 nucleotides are TGTGCCAGCAGTGACGGGACAGGGAACGACGAGCAGTACTTC.

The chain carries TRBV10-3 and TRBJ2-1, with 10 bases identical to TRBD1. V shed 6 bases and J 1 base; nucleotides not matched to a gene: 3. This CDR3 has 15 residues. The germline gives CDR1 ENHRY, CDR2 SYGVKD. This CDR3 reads CAISGDRGSYNEQFF. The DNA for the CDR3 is TGTGCCATCAGCGGGGACAGGGGTTCCTACAATGAGCAGTTCTTC.

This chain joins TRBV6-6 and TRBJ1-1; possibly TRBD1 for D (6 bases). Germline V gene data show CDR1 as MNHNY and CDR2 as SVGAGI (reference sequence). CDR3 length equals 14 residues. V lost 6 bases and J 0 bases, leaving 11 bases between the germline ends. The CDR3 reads CASSRQAVNTEAFF. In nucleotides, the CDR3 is TGTGCCAGCAGCCGACAGGCGGTGAACACTGAAGCTTTCTTT.

The CDR3 bases are TGCGCCAGCAGCCACGGGACTAGCGGTGAAGAGACCCAGTACTTC. Its translation is CASSHGTSGEETQYF. The chain carries TRBV4-3 and TRBJ2-5; 11 bases are shared with TRBD2. The germline V gene has CDR1 LGHNA and CDR2 YSLEER. The ends lost 3 bases at V and 3 bases at J; junction bases unmatched: 3. This CDR3 contains 15 residues.

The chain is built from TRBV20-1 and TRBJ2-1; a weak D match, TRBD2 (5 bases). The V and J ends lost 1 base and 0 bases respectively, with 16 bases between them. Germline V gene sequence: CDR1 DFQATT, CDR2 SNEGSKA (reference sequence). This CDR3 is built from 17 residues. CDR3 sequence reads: CSARARTGISSYNEQFF. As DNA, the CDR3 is TGCAGTGCTAGAGCCCGGACCGGGATTAGCTCCTACAATGAGCAGTTCTTC.

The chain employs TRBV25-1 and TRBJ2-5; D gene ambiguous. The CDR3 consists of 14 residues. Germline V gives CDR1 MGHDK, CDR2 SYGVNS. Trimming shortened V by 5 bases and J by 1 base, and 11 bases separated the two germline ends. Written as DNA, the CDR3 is TGTGCCAGCAGTTACCTCCCGGCCCAAGAGACCCAGTACTTC. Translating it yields CASSYLPAQETQYF.

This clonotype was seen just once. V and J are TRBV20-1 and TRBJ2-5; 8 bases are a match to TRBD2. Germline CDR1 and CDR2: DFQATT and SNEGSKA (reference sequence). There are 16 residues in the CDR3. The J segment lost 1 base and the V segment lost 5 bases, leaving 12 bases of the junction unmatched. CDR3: CSAGHSVAGGQETQYF. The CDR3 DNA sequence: TGCAGTGCTGGCCACTCGGTGGCGGGGGGCCAAGAGACCCAGTACTTC.

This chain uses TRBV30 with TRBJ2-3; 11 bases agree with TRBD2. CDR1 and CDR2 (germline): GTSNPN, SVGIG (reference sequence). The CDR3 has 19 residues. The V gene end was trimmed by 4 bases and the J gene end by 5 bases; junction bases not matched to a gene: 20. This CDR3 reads CAWTSSKRLAGPGEDTQYF. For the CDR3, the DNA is TGTGCCTGGACCTCATCGAAGAGACTAGCGGGGCCCGGAGAAGATACGCAGTATTTT.

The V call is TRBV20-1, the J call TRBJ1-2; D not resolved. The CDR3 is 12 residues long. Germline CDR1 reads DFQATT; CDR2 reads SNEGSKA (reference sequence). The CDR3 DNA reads TGCAGCGTACCGAGGCCTAGTTATGGCTACACCTTC. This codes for CSVPRPSYGYTF.

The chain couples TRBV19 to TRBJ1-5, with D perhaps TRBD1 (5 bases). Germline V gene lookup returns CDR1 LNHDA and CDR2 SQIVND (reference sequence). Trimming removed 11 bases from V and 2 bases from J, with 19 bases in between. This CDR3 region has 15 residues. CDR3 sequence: CASRGRDGGNQPQHF. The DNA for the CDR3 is TGTGCCTCGCGGGGCAGGGATGGAGGCAATCAGCCCCAGCATTTT.

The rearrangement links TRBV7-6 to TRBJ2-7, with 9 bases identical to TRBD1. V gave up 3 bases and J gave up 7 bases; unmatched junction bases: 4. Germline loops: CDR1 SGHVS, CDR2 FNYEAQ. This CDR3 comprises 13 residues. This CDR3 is CASSFGTGKEQYF. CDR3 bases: TGTGCCAGCAGCTTCGGGACAGGGAAGGAGCAGTACTTC.

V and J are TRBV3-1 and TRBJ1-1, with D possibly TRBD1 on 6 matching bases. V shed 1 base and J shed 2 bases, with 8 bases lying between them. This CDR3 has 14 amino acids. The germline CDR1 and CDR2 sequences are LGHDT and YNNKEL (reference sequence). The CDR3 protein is CASSQAGVNTEAFF. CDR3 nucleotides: TGTGCCAGCAGCCAAGCAGGGGTTAACACTGAAGCTTTCTTT. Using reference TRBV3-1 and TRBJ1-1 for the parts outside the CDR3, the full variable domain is DTAVSQTPKYLVTQMGNDKSIKCEQNLGHDTMYWYKQDSKKFLKIMFSYNNKELIINETVPNRFSPKSPDKAHLNLHINSLELGDSAVYFCASSQAGVNTEAFFGQGTRLTVV.